This T cell receptor (beta chain) was sequenced for a study of T cell repertoires in cytomegalovirus infection. One entry per CDR3 protein, called by TCRdb with MiXCR from the reads. The sample holds fewer than 350,000 distinct CDR3 sequences, almost 30% seen once. Concerning this clonotype itself: Its antigen is still unknown.

The CDR3 is 15 amino acids. V gave up 5 bases and J gave up 1 base, with 14 bases separating them. The germline CDR1 and CDR2 sequences are SGHVS and FNYEAQ. Sequences were derived from cultured PBMCs, sampled from culture after CMV antigen stimulation. This receptor was obtained from a human donor in good health (CMV status not recorded). Some clones in this sample may be carry-over from other donors' samples. This chain uses TRBV7-6 with TRBJ1-1, with a tentative D call TRBD1 (5 bases). The DNA for the CDR3 is TGTGCCAGCAGCCCGGAAGTGGACAAGAACACTGAAGCTTTCTTT. Translation gives CASSPEVDKNTEAFF.